The clone carrying this T cell receptor (beta chain) has at least ten counts. Using genomic DNA as the template, TCR beta VDJ and CDR3 profiling was carried out. TCRdb independently ran MiXCR on the reads; one entry per CDR3 protein. The sample has 200,000 to 250,000 distinct CDR3 sequences, approximately 65% seen once. Selection for sequencing was limited to patients who had shown CD8+CD57+ cell expansion by flow cytometry. The data belong to a study of CD8+CD57+ T cells in acquired aplastic anemia. Study at large: Sorted CD4+ and CD8+ cells gave an average of about 3 ug of DNA.

V was cut by 0 bases and J by 1 base, with 13 bases left in between. CDR1 and CDR2 (germline): MNHNS, SASEGT. The length of the CDR3 is 16 residues. The J gene is TRBJ2-7, the V gene TRBV6-1, with D perhaps matching TRBD1 (7 bases). The receptor's source is a human donor with aplastic anemia. Sample: sorted CD4+, CD8+, or CD8+CD57+ T cells (not recorded which) from PBMCs. In DNA form, the CDR3 reads TGTGCCAGCAGTGAAGCGGGGGGACAGCCTTCCTACGAGCAGTACTTC. This gives the protein CASSEAGGQPSYEQYF.